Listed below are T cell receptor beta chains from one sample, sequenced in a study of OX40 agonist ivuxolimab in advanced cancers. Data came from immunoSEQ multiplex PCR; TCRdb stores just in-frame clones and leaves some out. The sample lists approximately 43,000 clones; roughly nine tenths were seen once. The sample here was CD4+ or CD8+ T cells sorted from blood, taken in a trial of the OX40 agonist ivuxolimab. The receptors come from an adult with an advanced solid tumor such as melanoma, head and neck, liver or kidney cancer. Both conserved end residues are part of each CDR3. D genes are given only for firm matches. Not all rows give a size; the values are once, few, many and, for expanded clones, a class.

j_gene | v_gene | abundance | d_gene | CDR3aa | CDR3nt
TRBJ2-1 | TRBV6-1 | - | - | CASSEATLYNEQFF | TGTGCCAGCAGTGAAGCTACCTTGTACAATGAGCAGTTCTTC
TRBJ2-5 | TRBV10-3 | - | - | CAISEGRGLETQYF | TGTGCCATCAGTGAAGGAAGGGGGTTGGAGACCCAGTACTTC
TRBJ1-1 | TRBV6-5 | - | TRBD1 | CASSYNPGQGGEAFF | TGTGCCAGCAGTTACAACCCGGGACAGGGAGGTGAAGCTTTCTTT
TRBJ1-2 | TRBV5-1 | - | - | CASSLGAPGFGVYYGYTF | TGCGCCAGCAGCTTGGGAGCCCCGGGATTCGGGGTTTACTATGGCTACACCTTC
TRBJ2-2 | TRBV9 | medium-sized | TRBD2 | CASSVASTSGFTGELFF | TGTGCCAGCAGCGTAGCCTCAACTAGCGGGTTCACCGGGGAGCTGTTTTTT
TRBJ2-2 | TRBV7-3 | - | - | CASSLSGITGELFF | TGTGCCAGCAGCTTAAGTGGTATCACCGGGGAGCTGTTTTTT
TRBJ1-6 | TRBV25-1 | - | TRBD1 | CASSARGDSNSPLHF | TGTGCCAGCAGTGCCAGGGGGGATTCTAATTCACCCCTCCACTTT
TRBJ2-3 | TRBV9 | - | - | CASSVASHTDTQYF | TGTGCCAGCAGCGTAGCTAGCCACACAGATACGCAGTATTTT
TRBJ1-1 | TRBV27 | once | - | CASSSRTENTEAFF | TGTGCCAGCAGTTCCCGAACAGAGAACACTGAAGCTTTCTTT
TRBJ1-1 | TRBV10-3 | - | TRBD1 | CAISDVTGGLTEAFF | TGTGCCATCAGTGACGTGACAGGGGGGCTCACTGAAGCTTTCTTT
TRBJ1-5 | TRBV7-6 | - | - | CASSLGGINQPQHF | TGTGCCAGCAGCTTAGGAGGTATCAATCAGCCCCAGCATTTT
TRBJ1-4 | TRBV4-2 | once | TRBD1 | CASSRQGWNEKLFF | TGTGCCAGCAGCCGACAGGGGTGGAATGAAAAACTGTTTTTT
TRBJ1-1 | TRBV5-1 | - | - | CASSFAGEADTEAFF | TGCGCCAGCAGTTTTGCAGGGGAAGCGGACACTGAAGCTTTCTTT
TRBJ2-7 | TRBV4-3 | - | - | CASSQGLARKSYEQYF | TGCGCCAGCAGCCAAGGGTTGGCACGCAAAAGCTACGAGCAGTACTTC
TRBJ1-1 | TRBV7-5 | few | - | CARSSPLSGGPEAFF | TGTGCCAGAAGCTCCCCTCTATCTGGCGGCCCTGAAGCTTTCTTT
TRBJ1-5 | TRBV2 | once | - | CASKGGYSNQPQHF | TGTGCCAGCAAGGGGGGGTACAGCAATCAGCCCCAGCATTTT
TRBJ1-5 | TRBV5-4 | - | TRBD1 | CASSLDRGSNQPQHF | TGTGCCAGCAGCTTGGACAGGGGAAGCAATCAGCCCCAGCATTTT
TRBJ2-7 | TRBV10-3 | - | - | CAISRDSYEQYF | TGTGCCATCAGTCGCGACTCCTACGAGCAGTACTTC
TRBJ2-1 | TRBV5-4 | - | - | CASSSGTGAYNEQFF | TGTGCCAGCAGCTCCGGGACTGGAGCCTACAATGAGCAGTTCTTC
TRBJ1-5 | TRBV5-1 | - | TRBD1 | CASSPGTGSNQPQHF | TGCGCCAGCAGCCCAGGGACAGGGAGCAATCAGCCCCAGCATTTT
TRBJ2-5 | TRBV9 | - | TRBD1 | CASSIWTGTQETQYF | TGTGCCAGCAGCATATGGACAGGGACCCAAGAGACCCAGTACTTC
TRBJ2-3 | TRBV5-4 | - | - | CASSLGGAGTDTQYF | TGTGCCAGCAGCTTAGGGGGGGCGGGGACAGATACGCAGTATTTT
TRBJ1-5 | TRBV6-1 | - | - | CASSEYKWGGWSDQPQHF | TGTGCCAGCAGTGAATACAAGTGGGGAGGGTGGTCTGATCAGCCCCAGCATTTT
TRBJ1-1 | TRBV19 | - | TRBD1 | CASSVTGGRTEAFF | TGTGCCAGTAGCGTCACAGGGGGTCGAACTGAAGCTTTCTTT
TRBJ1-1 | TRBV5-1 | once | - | CASSLGGVSNTEAFF | TGCGCCAGCAGCTTGGGTGGGGTCTCGAACACTGAAGCTTTCTTT
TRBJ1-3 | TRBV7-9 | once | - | CASSPRTLQNGNTIYF | TGTGCCAGCAGCCCGAGAACGCTACAAAACGGAAACACCATATATTTT
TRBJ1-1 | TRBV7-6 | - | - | CASSLVGGQNTEAFF | TGTGCCAGCAGCTTAGTAGGGGGACAGAACACTGAAGCTTTCTTT
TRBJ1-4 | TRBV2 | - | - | CASSEGEYNEKLFF | TGTGCCAGCAGCGAGGGGGAGTATAATGAAAAACTGTTTTTT
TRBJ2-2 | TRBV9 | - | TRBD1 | CASSVATDRGFTGELFF | TGTGCCAGCAGCGTAGCTACAGACAGGGGGTTCACCGGGGAGCTGTTTTTT
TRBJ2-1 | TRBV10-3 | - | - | CAITPTGNPYNEQFF | TGTGCCATCACGCCTACAGGGAACCCCTACAATGAGCAGTTCTTC
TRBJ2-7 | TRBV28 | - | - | CASRQGRYEQYF | TGTGCCAGCAGGCAGGGTAGGTACGAGCAGTACTTC
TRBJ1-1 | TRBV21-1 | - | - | CASSKEGTGLKNTEAFF | TGTGCCAGCAGCAAAGAAGGGACAGGATTGAAGAACACTGAAGCTTTCTTT
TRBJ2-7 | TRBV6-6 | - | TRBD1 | CASSYFGQGSYEQYF | TGTGCCAGCAGTTACTTTGGACAGGGCTCCTACGAGCAGTACTTC
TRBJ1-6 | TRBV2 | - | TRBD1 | CASRGGQSSINSPLHF | TGTGCCAGCAGGGGGGGACAGTCCTCAATAAATTCACCCCTCCACTTT
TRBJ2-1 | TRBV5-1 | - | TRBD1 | CATQKGQGAYNEQFF | TGCGCCACCCAAAAGGGGCAGGGGGCCTACAATGAGCAGTTCTTC
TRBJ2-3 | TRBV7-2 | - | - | CASSWGGPGSTDTQYF | TGTGCCAGCAGCTGGGGGGGGCCCGGGAGCACAGATACGCAGTATTTT
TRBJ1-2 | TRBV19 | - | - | CASSKGHSNYGYTF | TGTGCCAGTAGTAAGGGACACTCAAACTATGGCTACACCTTC
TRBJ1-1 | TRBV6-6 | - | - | CASSGRGNTEAFF | TGTGCCAGCTCCGGGAGGGGAAACACTGAAGCTTTCTTT
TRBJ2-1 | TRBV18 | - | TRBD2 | CASSPGRAGAYNEQFF | TGTGCCAGCTCACCAGGTCGAGCGGGGGCCTACAATGAGCAGTTCTTC
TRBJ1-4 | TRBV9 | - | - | CASSGATNEKLFF | TGTGCCAGCAGTGGAGCAACTAATGAAAAACTGTTTTTT
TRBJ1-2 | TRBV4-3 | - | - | CASSQGRVSYGYTF | TGCGCCAGCAGCCAAGGCAGGGTGAGCTATGGCTACACCTTC
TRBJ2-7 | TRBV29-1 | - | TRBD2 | CSVNGGGPSSYEQYF | TGCAGCGTTAACGGCGGGGGGCCCTCGAGCTACGAGCAGTACTTC
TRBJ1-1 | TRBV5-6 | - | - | CASKGGGYTEAFF | TGTGCCAGCAAGGGAGGGGGATACACTGAAGCTTTCTTT
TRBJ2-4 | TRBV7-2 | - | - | CASSLGGSAKNIQYF | TGTGCCAGCAGCTTGGGCGGTTCGGCCAAAAACATTCAGTACTTC
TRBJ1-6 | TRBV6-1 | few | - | CASSEGRVSPLHF | TGTGCCAGCAGTGAAGGGAGGGTTTCACCCCTCCACTTT
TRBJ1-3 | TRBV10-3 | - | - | CAISDIPGTGGGNTIYF | TGTGCCATCAGTGACATCCCGGGAACCGGAGGTGGAAACACCATATATTTT
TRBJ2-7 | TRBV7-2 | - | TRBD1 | CASSLGQRLYEQYF | TGTGCCAGCAGCTTGGGACAGCGTCTCTACGAGCAGTACTTC
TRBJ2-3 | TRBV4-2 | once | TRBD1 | CASSPRTGPDTQYF | TGTGCCAGCAGCCCCCGGACAGGGCCAGATACGCAGTATTTT
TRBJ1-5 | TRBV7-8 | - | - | CASSFTGSGQPQHF | TGTGCCAGCAGCTTCACAGGGTCGGGTCAGCCCCAGCATTTT
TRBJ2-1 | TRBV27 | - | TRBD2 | CASRRGTSGLYNEQFF | TGTGCCAGCAGACGGGGAACTAGCGGGCTTTACAATGAGCAGTTCTTC
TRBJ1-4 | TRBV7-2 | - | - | CASSPDVFNEKLFF | TGTGCCAGCAGCCCCGATGTGTTTAATGAAAAACTGTTTTTT
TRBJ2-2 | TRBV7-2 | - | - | CASSPRLSRTGELFF | TGTGCCAGCAGCCCCCGACTATCCCGAACCGGGGAGCTGTTTTTT
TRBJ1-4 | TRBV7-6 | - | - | CASSLRPATNEKLFF | TGTGCCAGCAGCTTAAGGCCAGCAACTAATGAAAAACTGTTTTTT
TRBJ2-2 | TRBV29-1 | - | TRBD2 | CSVTTRTGGYDTGELFF | TGCAGCGTTACTACCAGGACGGGGGGATATGACACCGGGGAGCTGTTTTTT
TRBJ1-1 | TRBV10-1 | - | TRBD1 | CANRDRDFNTEAFF | TGCGCCAACCGGGACAGGGATTTTAACACTGAAGCTTTCTTT
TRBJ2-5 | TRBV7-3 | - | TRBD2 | CASSLNAGVETQYF | TGTGCCAGCAGCTTAAACGCGGGGGTAGAGACCCAGTACTTC